The 28 T cell receptor beta chains given below trace back to one sample, sequenced in a study of blood T cell repertoires in COVID-19. Assay: immunoSEQ multiplex PCR; the TCRdb copy retains only in-frame clones and omits some. The repertoire consists of over 150,000 clones, with under 85% occurring once and the leading ten covering roughly 7%. Sequenced input: peripheral blood. These receptors were obtained from a human donor in a cohort sampled during active COVID-19.

The V gene is TRBV19, the J gene TRBJ1-1; D gene unclear. Germline CDR1 and CDR2: LNHDA and SQIVND (reference sequence). Trimming pared 3 bases from V and 3 bases from J, leaving 8 bases between. This CDR3 spans 13 amino acids. CDR3 protein: CASSIRIDTEAFF. The CDR3 DNA reads TGTGCCAGTAGTATTAGAATAGACACTGAAGCTTTCTTT.

V usage is TRBV2 and J usage is TRBJ1-5, with a weak D call TRBD1 (6 bases). Trimming took off 1 base at V and 3 bases at J, with 7 bases between the two ends. Germline V gene lookup returns CDR1 SNHLY and CDR2 FYNNEI. This CDR3 contains 14 residues. The CDR3 DNA follows: TGTGCCAGCAGTGAAGACAGGGTCAATCAGCCCCAGCATTTT. As protein: CASSEDRVNQPQHF.

This sequence joins TRBV4-2 and TRBJ2-7, with D unresolved. Germline V gene lookup returns CDR1 LGHNA and CDR2 YNFKEQ. CDR3 length: 16 residues. V lost 1 base and J 1 base, leaving 14 bases between the germline ends. CDR3 DNA sequence: TGTGCCAGCAGCCAAGGAGTGGCTAGTGGGTCCTACGAGCAGTACTTC. Its translation is CASSQGVASGSYEQYF.

The rearrangement joins TRBV6-2 or TRBV6-3 to TRBJ2-1, with a tentative D call TRBD1 (6 bases). Germline V lookup: CDR1 MNHEY, CDR2 SVGEGT. Trimming stripped 5 bases from V and 4 bases from J, with 18 bases between. The CDR3 contains 16 residues. In DNA, the CDR3 is TGTGCCAGCAGTGACGGGATGGACAGACCTTACAATGAGCAGTTCTTC. This codes for CASSDGMDRPYNEQFF.

CDR3 protein: CASRPGQGASGELFF. Written as DNA, the CDR3 is TGTGCCAGCCGACCGGGACAGGGGGCTTCCGGGGAGCTGTTTTTT. The V and J genes are TRBV6-4 and TRBJ2-2, with TRBD1 matching over 12 bases. The J segment lost 6 bases and the V segment lost 8 bases, leaving 7 bases of the junction unmatched. CDR3 length: 15 amino acids. Germline V gene data show CDR1 as MRHNA and CDR2 as SNTAGT.

The chain employs TRBV20-1 and TRBJ2-1; D might be TRBD2 (5 bases). Germline assignment: CDR1 DFQATT and CDR2 SNEGSKA (reference sequence). The V and J ends lost 3 bases and 5 bases respectively, with 8 bases between them. The CDR3 has 12 residues. Here the CDR3 reads CSASKTNNEQFF. The CDR3 DNA sequence: TGCAGTGCTAGTAAGACTAACAATGAGCAGTTCTTC.

The chain couples TRBV9 to TRBJ2-2; 8 positions agree with TRBD1. V was pared by 4 bases and J by 0 bases, with 5 bases of the junction left unmatched. In germline, CDR1 is SGDLS, CDR2 YYNGEE. The CDR3 is 16 residues long. CDR3 residues: CASSITGGTNTGELFF. DNA for the CDR3: TGTGCCAGCAGCATAACAGGGGGTACGAACACCGGGGAGCTGTTTTTT.

The V gene is TRBV6-6, the J gene TRBJ1-5; the D is unclear. This CDR3 region has 14 residues. V was shortened by 5 bases and J by 1 base, with 9 bases between the two germline ends. Looked up from germline, CDR1 is MNHNY and CDR2 is SVGAGI (reference sequence). The CDR3 loop is CASSTTRSNQPQHF. The CDR3 DNA follows: TGTGCCAGCAGTACGACACGGAGCAATCAGCCCCAGCATTTT.

With regard to this clone: A junction boundary mismatches the germline segment, possibly from a read error. This sequence joins TRBV29-1 and TRBJ2-7; the match to TRBD1 covers 8 bases. CDR1 and CDR2 from the germline V gene are SQVTM and ANQGSEA. The CDR3 runs to 12 residues. For the CDR3, the DNA is TGTTCCGGGACAGGAGACTCCTACGAGCAGTACTTC. Its translation is CSGTGDSYEQYF.

This chain links TRBV6-1 with TRBJ1-5; D gene ambiguous. Germline V gene data show CDR1 as MNHNS and CDR2 as SASEGT. This CDR3 region has 14 residues. The V and J ends lost 1 base and 9 bases respectively, with 13 bases between them. CDR3 coding DNA: TGTGCCAGCAGTGAAGGGGCAGCAATCGGGCCCCAGCATTTT. Encoded protein: CASSEGAAIGPQHF.

This chain joins TRBV6-6 and TRBJ2-5, with TRBD1 as a possible D gene (5 bases). CDR1 is MNHNY and CDR2 is SVGAGI in the germline V gene (reference sequence). This CDR3 comprises 14 residues. Trimming took off 1 base at V and 4 bases at J, with 10 bases between the two ends. CDR3 region: CASSYFRQGETQYF. For the CDR3, the DNA is TGTGCCAGCAGTTACTTTCGGCAGGGAGAGACCCAGTACTTC.

The rearrangement links TRBV3-1 (or the pseudogene TRBV3-2) to TRBJ1-2, with a tentative D call TRBD1 (5 bases). Per the germline V gene, CDR1 is LGHDT and CDR2 is YNNKEL (reference sequence). Trimming left V 10 bases short and J 4 bases short, with 10 bases between. The CDR3 has 11 residues. The CDR3 DNA is TGTGCCACCGCCCAGGGCTATGGCTACACCTTC. Protein product: CATAQGYGYTF.

This chain joins TRBV3-1 (or the pseudogene TRBV3-2) and TRBJ2-3; the match to TRBD2 covers 8 bases. The CDR3 consists of 18 residues. V was clipped by 0 bases and J by 10 bases; unmatched bases: 18. CDR1 LGHDT and CDR2 YNNKEL come from the germline V gene (reference sequence). The CDR3 loop reads CASSQEIALAGTFTSQYF. The CDR3 DNA reads as TGTGCCAGCAGCCAAGAGATTGCCTTAGCGGGGACCTTCACATCGCAGTATTTT.

This sequence joins TRBV3-1 (or the pseudogene TRBV3-2) and TRBJ1-2; 8 bases match TRBD1. Trimming at V came to 0 bases and at J to 6 bases, leaving 12 bases not matched to a gene. The V gene's germline CDR1 is LGHDT and CDR2 YNNKEL (reference sequence). The CDR3 loop spans 17 amino acids. The CDR3 DNA reads as TGTGCCAGCAGCCAAGACCGGGGAGTGACAGGGGCACATGGCTACACCTTC. This codes for CASSQDRGVTGAHGYTF.

The chain employs TRBV4-1 and TRBJ2-7; weak D call: TRBD1 (5 bases). V was trimmed by 1 base and J by 2 bases, leaving 9 bases between them. The germline CDR1 and CDR2 sequences are MGHRA and YSYEKL. This CDR3 comprises 14 residues. CDR3 loop: CASSQVKGTYEQYF. The CDR3 bases are TGCGCCAGCAGCCAAGTAAAGGGGACCTACGAGCAGTACTTC.

The V gene is TRBV5-6, the J gene TRBJ2-7; 7 bases match TRBD1. CDR3 size: 15 residues. Germline lookup yields CDR1 SGHDT and CDR2 YYEEEE. The trim removed 5 bases at V and 0 bases at J, leaving 8 bases unmatched. CDR3 loop: CASRDSGTASYEQYF. For the CDR3, the DNA is TGTGCCAGCAGAGATTCCGGGACAGCCTCCTACGAGCAGTACTTC.

CDR3 DNA sequence: TGTGCCAGCAGCTCAGGGCTAGCGGGCACAGATACGCAGTATTTT. Amino acids: CASSSGLAGTDTQYF. J is TRBJ2-3 and V is TRBV7-9; 7 nucleotides line up with TRBD2. There are 15 residues in the CDR3. V dropped 4 bases and J dropped 1; count of bases not matched to a gene: 5. Germline CDR1 SEHNR, CDR2 FQNEAQ (reference sequence).

V gene TRBV7-9 combines with J gene TRBJ1-1; 8 bases are shared with TRBD1. Germline V gene sequence: CDR1 SEHNR, CDR2 FQNEAQ (reference sequence). The V segment lost 5 bases and the J segment 6 bases; nucleotides outside the gene matches: 8. The CDR3 length is 14 residues. The CDR3 nucleotides are TGTGCCAGCAGCCCGAGACAGGGGTATCCTGAAGCTTTCTTT. Translation: CASSPRQGYPEAFF.

The rearrangement uses TRBV7-8 and TRBJ1-1; 7 nucleotides line up with TRBD1. Germline loops: CDR1 SGHVS, CDR2 FQNEAQ. This CDR3 has 16 amino acids. J was trimmed by 2 bases and V by 1 base; bases with no gene match: 7. This CDR3 is CASSLDSRGKNTEAFF. The CDR3 nucleotides are TGTGCCAGCAGCTTAGACTCCAGGGGGAAAAACACTGAAGCTTTCTTT.

This clone was observed a single time. The rearrangement uses TRBV5-1 and TRBJ2-7; TRBD2 matches at 12 bases. The trim removed 4 bases at V and 5 bases at J, leaving 7 bases unmatched. Germline CDR1 reads SGHRS; CDR2 reads YFSETQ. The length of the CDR3 is 15 residues. The CDR3 sequence is CASSPRTSGVNEQYF. DNA for the CDR3: TGCGCCAGCAGCCCTAGGACTAGCGGGGTTAACGAGCAGTACTTC.

The gene calls are TRBV18 and TRBJ2-5; D gene ambiguous. Germline values: CDR1 KGHSH, CDR2 LQKENI. The CDR3 totals 12 residues. V was shortened by 3 bases and J by 5 bases, with 7 bases between the two germline ends. The CDR3 reads CASSPLGETQYF. In nucleotides, the CDR3 is TGTGCCAGCTCACCCCTCGGGGAGACCCAGTACTTC. Complete variable domain (other parts from reference TRBV18 and TRBJ2-5): NAGVMQNPRHLVRRRGQEARLRCSPMKGHSHVYWYRQLPEEGLKFMVYLQKENIIDESGMPKERFSAEFPKEGPSILRIQQVVRGDSAAYFCASSPLGETQYFGPGTRLLVL.

The rearrangement joins TRBV12-3 or TRBV12-4 to TRBJ1-3, with D possibly matching TRBD1 (5 bases). V was clipped by 5 bases and J by 2 bases, with 7 bases between them. This CDR3 is 13 amino acids long. The CDR3, as DNA: TGTGCCAGCAGTCCGGGGGCTGGAAACACCATATATTTT. This sequence encodes CASSPGAGNTIYF.

This clone came up a few times. This chain uses TRBV25-1 with TRBJ2-1; weak D call: TRBD2 (5 bases). The CDR3 has 13 amino acids. V shed 4 bases and J shed 9 bases, with 13 bases lying between them. Germline V CDR1 and CDR2: MGHDK, SYGVNS. The CDR3 DNA reads TGTGCCAGCAGTGGACCCCACGGAGGTGAGCAGTTCTTC. This translates into CASSGPHGGEQFF.

J is TRBJ2-1 and V is TRBV15; D call uncertain. The CDR3 loop spans 14 amino acids. Trimming cost V 0 bases and J 4 bases, with 7 bases left between them. In germline, CDR1 is LNHNV, CDR2 YYDKDF (reference sequence). CDR3 residues: CATSRETVYNEQFF. CDR3 bases: TGTGCCACCAGCAGAGAAACAGTGTACAATGAGCAGTTCTTC.

In its sample, this clone was seen once. This rearrangement joins TRBV3-1 (or the pseudogene TRBV3-2) to TRBJ2-7, with a possible D match to TRBD1 (5 bases). The length of the CDR3 is 13 residues. V dropped 5 bases and J dropped 0 bases, with 8 bases sitting between them. Germline-derived CDR1 and CDR2 are LGHDT and YNNKEL (reference sequence). CDR3 bases: TGTGCCAGCAGCGCGACAGTCTCCTACGAGCAGTACTTC. Protein: CASSATVSYEQYF.

In this sample, this clone turned up a few times. The chain links TRBV5-5 to TRBJ1-1, with a possible D match to TRBD1 (5 bases). Germline loops: CDR1 SGHKS, CDR2 YYEKEE (reference sequence). The CDR3 covers 13 residues. The V gene lost 0 bases and the J gene lost 4 bases, with 7 bases spanning the gap. The CDR3 region has the DNA TGTGCCAGCAGCTTGGGGAGGGGCACTGAAGCTTTCTTT. Encoded protein: CASSLGRGTEAFF.

The V gene is TRBV4-2, the J gene TRBJ1-3; the D is unclear. The CDR3 loop spans 15 amino acids. The ends were cut back, 2 bases at V and 4 bases at J, with 12 bases in the middle. The germline V gene encodes CDR1 LGHNA and CDR2 YNFKEQ. The CDR3 protein is CASSQSGTVGNTIYF. DNA of the CDR3: TGTGCCAGCAGCCAATCTGGTACGGTCGGAAACACCATATATTTT.

The genes are TRBV19 and TRBJ2-3, with D unresolved. The ends were cut back, 3 bases at V and 2 bases at J, with 6 bases in the middle. Germline-derived CDR1 and CDR2 are LNHDA and SQIVND (reference sequence). This CDR3 region has 13 residues. The DNA of the CDR3 is TGTGCCAGTAGTATGCCTATCACAGATACGCAGTATTTT. Translated, it gives CASSMPITDTQYF.